This T cell receptor beta chain was sequenced for a study of OX40 agonist ivuxolimab in advanced cancers. General notes on the study: The costimulatory receptor OX40 (CD134) was targeted by ivuxolimab, a fully human IgG2 agonistic monoclonal antibody. The point of sequencing TCRbeta in the periphery was to test whether ivuxolimab changed TCR sequence diversity and drove clonal T-cell expansion. Intravenous ivuxolimab was administered to patients every 2 weeks at six dose levels: 0.01, 0.1, 0.3, 1.5, 3 and 10 mg/kg. The paper covers the monotherapy dose-escalation part of the phase I ivuxolimab trial, which included N ≈ 57 patients. Partial responses were achieved by three dose-escalation patients, of whom one had hepatocellular carcinoma and two had cutaneous melanoma. In the dose-escalation cohort, 70% to 85% of patients were male, and the mean age was around 65 years with a range of roughly 23 to 90. Patients were allowed to have had prior anti-PD-1, anti-PD-L1 or anti-CTLA-4 therapy, and around 37% of the dose-escalation patients had previously received checkpoint inhibitors. Of the approximately 54 patients in dose escalation, some 20 had hepatocellular carcinoma, some 15 had melanoma, 9 had renal cell carcinoma and 9 had head and neck cancer. Summary of the overall study and its limitations: The antigen specificity of the peripheral T cells that underwent clonal expansion was not determined. At doses of 0.1 to 3.0 mg/kg, clonal expansion of both CD4+ and CD8+ T cells in blood was seen between baseline and week 6. In the 0.1-3.0 mg/kg groups, partial responders were among the patients with the lowest normalized peripheral clonal expansion, particularly in CD8+ T cells. Low levels of normalized T-cell clonal expansion were also seen in some patients who did not respond. After ivuxolimab, CD8+ T cells had more expanded clones than CD4+ T cells on average.

The germline V gene yields MRHNA for CDR1 and SNTAGT for CDR2. Trimming takes 5 bases off V and 3 bases off J; junction bases not matched to a gene: 9. The CDR3 contains 15 residues, cysteine and phenylalanine counted. Only CDR3 DNA is held: 45 bases, read in frame from base 1. To sequence the TCRbeta CDR3 region, genomic DNA was isolated from the sorted cells. TCRbeta CDR3 regions were sequenced using the immunoSEQ Assay. TCRdb carries this immuneACCESS record with in-frame sequences only. Its versions omit some clonotypes, under half of them owing to an unresolved V gene in the studies checked, with the rest unexplained. Within this sample are 35,000 or so clones, with 84% of them counted one time only. The ten largest clones take up over 15% of the sample. Patients with a history of autoimmune disease or receiving systemic immunosuppression were excluded from the trial. Peripheral blood for TCR sequencing was collected from all dose cohorts at baseline, on cycle 4 day 1, and on cycle 7 day 1. The samples were drawn from a first-in-human, open-label, multicenter phase I dose-escalation trial of ivuxolimab. Adults with locally advanced or metastatic head and neck squamous cell, hepatocellular, melanoma or renal cell carcinoma were enrolled in the trial. Before TCR sequencing, CD4+ and CD8+ T cells were separately sorted from peripheral blood.

With regard to this clone: Its target antigen remains unknown. It has no much larger one-base neighbor in the sample; base qualities were not kept.

The receptor's source is an adult with an advanced solid tumor such as melanoma, head and neck, liver or kidney cancer. This specimen was CD4+ or CD8+ T cells sorted from blood, taken in a trial of the OX40 agonist ivuxolimab. The chain joins TRBV6-4 to TRBJ1-2; TRBD1 aligns with 7 central bases. The CDR3 amino acid sequence is: CASSPNPGTDYGYTF. The DNA is TGTGCCAGCAGTCCGAATCCCGGGACAGACTATGGCTACACCTTC.